This T cell receptor (beta chain) was found in a study of T cell responses to AZD1222 COVID-19 vaccine. Overall study findings and caveats: At study baseline, merely five or six AZD1222 recipients were seropositive. The reported proportion of spike-specific TCRs targeting unmutated variant regions was nearly half. All repertoire sampling was performed exclusively after the peak T cell response.

Concerning this clone itself: Its antigen is not identified.

Sequencing was performed with immunoSEQ multiplex PCR; in TCRdb, only in-frame clones are kept and a portion is missing. The table records 150,000 or so clones, roughly 92% of them present only once. Trimming at V came to 5 bases and at J to 4 bases, leaving 6 bases not matched to a gene. The germline V gene encodes CDR1 SSHAT and CDR2 FNYEAQ (reference sequence). This CDR3 spans 16 amino acids. The receptor was isolated from an adult in good health. This rearrangement joins TRBV7-7 to TRBJ2-1, with 12 positions matching TRBD2. Source: peripheral blood, taken on day 0 of AZD1222 vaccination. The CDR3 reads CASSPSLAGGYNEQFF. DNA of the CDR3: TGTGCCAGCAGCCCTAGTCTAGCGGGAGGGTACAATGAGCAGTTCTTC.